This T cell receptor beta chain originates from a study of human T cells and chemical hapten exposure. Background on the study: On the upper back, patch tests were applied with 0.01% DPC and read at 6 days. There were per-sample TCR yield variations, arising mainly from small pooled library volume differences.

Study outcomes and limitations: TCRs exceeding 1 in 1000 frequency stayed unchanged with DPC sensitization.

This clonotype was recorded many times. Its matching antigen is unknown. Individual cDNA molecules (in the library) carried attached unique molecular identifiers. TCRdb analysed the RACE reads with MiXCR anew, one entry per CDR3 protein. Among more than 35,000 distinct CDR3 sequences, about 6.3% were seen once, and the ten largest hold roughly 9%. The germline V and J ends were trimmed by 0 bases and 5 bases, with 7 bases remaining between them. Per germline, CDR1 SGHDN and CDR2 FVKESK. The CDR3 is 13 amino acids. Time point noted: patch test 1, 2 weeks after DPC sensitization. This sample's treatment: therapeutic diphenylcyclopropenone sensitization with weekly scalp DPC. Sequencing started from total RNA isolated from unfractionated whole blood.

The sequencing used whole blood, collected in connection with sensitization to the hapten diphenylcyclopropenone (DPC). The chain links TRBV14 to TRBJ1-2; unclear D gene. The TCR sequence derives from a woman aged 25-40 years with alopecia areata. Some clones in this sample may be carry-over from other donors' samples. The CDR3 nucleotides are TGTGCCAGCAGCCAAGAGGTTAATTATGGCTACACCTTC. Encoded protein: CASSQEVNYGYTF.